A single sample is the source of the 8 T cell receptor beta chains below, sequenced in a study of ipilimumab plus nivolumab after autologous stem cell transplantation. TCRdb's table, derived via immunoSEQ multiplex PCR, lists solely in-frame clones and lacks some. Seen here are 40,000 to 45,000 clones, more than 85% observed once, and the top ten hold under 0.9%. The source was PBMCs, collected in a trial of ipilimumab plus nivolumab as post-transplant consolidation. The receptors were sampled from a male donor with multiple myeloma.

The chain carries TRBV28 and TRBJ2-5; a possible D gene is TRBD1 (5 bases). Trimming took off 4 bases at V and 7 bases at J, with 7 bases between the two ends. Germline-derived CDR1 and CDR2 are MDHEN and SYDVKM. This CDR3 has 11 amino acids. The CDR3 DNA follows: TGTGCCAGCAGTTCCCAGGGGACCCAGTACTTC. It encodes CASSSQGTQYF.

The chain recombines TRBV5-1 with TRBJ2-3, with 8 bases lining up with TRBD2. The CDR3 length is 17 residues. V trimming: 0 bases; J trimming: 0 bases; junction bases outside the gene matches: 6. CDR1 and CDR2 from the germline V gene are SGHRS and YFSETQ. CDR3 residues: CASSLAGGEWSTDTQYF. The CDR3 nucleotides read TGCGCCAGCAGCTTGGCCGGGGGGGAGTGGAGCACAGATACGCAGTATTTT.

This chain connects TRBV15 to TRBJ2-1; D may match TRBD1 or TRBD2 (6 bases each). Germline V gene sequence: CDR1 LNHNV, CDR2 YYDKDF (reference sequence). Trimming cost V 5 bases and J 3 bases, with 11 bases left between them. The CDR3 is 14 residues long. CDR3 protein: CATSRGGNYNEQFF. CDR3 coding DNA: TGTGCCACCAGCCGAGGGGGGAACTACAATGAGCAGTTCTTC. Variable domain in full (rest from reference TRBV15 and TRBJ2-1): DAMVIQNPRYQVTQFGKPVTLSCSQTLNHNVMYWYQQKSSQAPKLLFHYYDKDFNNEADTPDNFQSRRPNTSFCFLDIRSPGLGDTAMYLCATSRGGNYNEQFFGPGTRLTVL.

The chain couples TRBV7-2 to TRBJ2-1; either TRBD1 or TRBD2 may supply D (5 bases each). Germline V gene sequence: CDR1 SGHTA, CDR2 FQGNSA. The CDR3 runs to 14 residues. V was pared by 1 base and J by 6 bases, with 10 bases between. The CDR3 DNA reads as TGTGCCAGCAGCTTAGGAGGGGCGAGCAATGAGCAGTTCTTC. As protein: CASSLGGASNEQFF.

The chain is built from TRBV15 and TRBJ1-5; 8 nucleotides align to TRBD1. V lost 1 base and J lost 6; bases outside the gene matches: 8. Germline V CDR1 and CDR2: LNHNV, YYDKDF (reference sequence). The CDR3 spans 16 residues. CDR3 DNA: TGTGCCACCAGCAGAGTTCGGACAGGGTATGGTCAGCCCCAGCATTTT. Protein: CATSRVRTGYGQPQHF.

The chain joins TRBV7-6 to TRBJ2-7; D unclear. Germline CDR1 is SGHVS and CDR2 is FNYEAQ. CDR3 length: 16 amino acids. V gave up 2 bases and J gave up 2 bases, with 16 bases separating them. Written as DNA, the CDR3 is TGTGCCAGCAGCTTAAATGCGCGATTGGATACCTACGAGCAGTACTTC. This gives the protein CASSLNARLDTYEQYF.

The rearrangement uses TRBV28 and TRBJ1-2, with D unresolved. Trimming stripped 6 bases from V and 1 base from J, with 12 bases between. The germline gives CDR1 MDHEN, CDR2 SYDVKM. The CDR3 totals 14 residues. The CDR3 nucleotides are TGTGCCAGCAGCCCCTCTCCCATTAACTATGGCTACACCTTC. It codes for CASSPSPINYGYTF.

This clone appeared a single time. The rearrangement joins TRBV4-2 to TRBJ2-5; D tentatively reads TRBD1 or TRBD2 (6 bases each). This CDR3 has 15 amino acids. CDR1 and CDR2 (germline): LGHNA, YNFKEQ. Trimming removed 1 base at V and 2 bases at J, with 11 bases between. CDR3 sequence (DNA): TGTGCCAGCAGCCAAGGCACAGGGAGGCAAGAGACCCAGTACTTC. Residues: CASSQGTGRQETQYF.